These 25 T cell receptor beta chains were sequenced from one sample in a study of blood T cells in healthy people across ages. A second 7 to 11 cycle PCR used barcoded and J-beta primers. TCRdb used MiXCR to reprocess the 5' RACE reads, holding one entry per CDR3 protein. The repertoire holds around 1,700,000 distinct CDR3 sequences, with over 25% as singletons. Sequenced sample: blood. Receptors were obtained from a woman in her 30s in good health.

V is TRBV5-1 and J is TRBJ2-3; 12 bases map to TRBD2. V trimming: 3 bases; J trimming: 7 bases; junction bases outside the gene matches: 9. The CDR3 has 16 residues. Germline V gene data show CDR1 as SGHRS and CDR2 as YFSETQ. In nucleotides, the CDR3 is TGCGCCAGCAGCTCGGAACCTAGCGGGGGGGAGAATACGCAGTATTTT. Translating it yields CASSSEPSGGENTQYF.

The genes are TRBV9 and TRBJ2-1, with D unclear. This CDR3 is built from 15 residues. Per the germline V gene, CDR1 is SGDLS and CDR2 is YYNGEE. With 0 bases removed from V and 0 bases from J, the gap between germline ends came to 7 bases. The CDR3 nucleotides read TGTGCCAGCAGCGTAGATTTGAGCTCCTACAATGAGCAGTTCTTC. This sequence encodes CASSVDLSSYNEQFF.

This clonotype appeared many times. The chain carries TRBV7-2 and TRBJ1-1; no clear D gene. The V end was cut by 1 base, the J end by 1 base, with 4 bases between. The CDR3 is 13 residues long. CDR1 and CDR2 (germline): SGHTA, FQGNSA. CDR3 protein: CASSLEANTEAFF. The DNA for the CDR3 is TGTGCCAGCAGCTTAGAAGCGAACACTGAAGCTTTCTTT.

This clonotype was seen only a few times. The chain couples TRBV5-4 to TRBJ1-2, with D possibly TRBD1 on 6 matching bases. Deletions cut 4 bases from V and 4 bases from J, with 11 bases between. Per germline, CDR1 SGHNT and CDR2 YYREEE (reference sequence). This CDR3 has 13 amino acids. This chain's CDR3 is CASSQDSRYGYTF. CDR3 bases: TGTGCCAGCAGCCAGGACAGCCGCTATGGCTACACCTTC.

Comment on this clonotype: A clone one base away is much larger, so this may be a read error. The chain is built from TRBV7-2 and TRBJ2-7; D unclear. This CDR3 has 12 amino acids. CDR1 is SGHTA, CDR2 FQGNSA, per germline. In DNA form, the CDR3 reads TGTGCCAGCAGCTTGATGGGATACGGGCAGTACTTC. Translated: CASSLMGYGQYF.

This clonotype was counted ten times or more. The chain uses TRBV7-2 and TRBJ2-1, with D possibly TRBD1 on 6 matching bases. Germline lookup yields CDR1 SGHTA and CDR2 FQGNSA. The CDR3 consists of 14 residues. Between the trimmed V and J ends, which lost 0 bases and 6 bases, there was a span of 9 bases. The CDR3 loop is CASSLARDINEQFF. CDR3 nucleotide sequence: TGTGCCAGCAGCTTAGCCCGGGACATCAATGAGCAGTTCTTC.

This rearrangement joins TRBV3-1 to TRBJ2-3, with 8 bases fitting TRBD2. In germline, CDR1 is LGHDT, CDR2 YNNKEL (reference sequence). CDR3 size: 18 residues. V shed 1 base and J 0 bases; nucleotides not matched to a gene: 9. The CDR3 region is CASSQASAGGPSTDTQYF. As DNA, the CDR3 is TGTGCCAGCAGCCAAGCGTCGGCGGGGGGCCCTAGCACAGATACGCAGTATTTT.

This clonotype was counted a few times. The V call is TRBV20-1, the J call TRBJ2-7; 10 bases align to TRBD2. The V gene's germline CDR1 is DFQATT and CDR2 SNEGSKA (reference sequence). This CDR3 region has 14 residues. The V gene end was trimmed by 2 bases and the J gene end by 7 bases; junction bases not matched to a gene: 8. The CDR3 coding sequence is TGCAGTGCTAGAAGACTAGCGGGCAAGGGGGAGCAGTACTTC. This gives the protein CSARRLAGKGEQYF.

At least ten counts were recorded for this clonotype. CDR3 sequence: CASSLDGGGTDTQYF. CDR3 nucleotides: TGTGCCAGCAGCTTAGACGGGGGTGGCACAGATACGCAGTATTTT. The chain recombines TRBV5-5 with TRBJ2-3; a possible D gene is TRBD2 (6 bases). V was pared by 2 bases and J by 1 base, with 11 bases between. Germline values: CDR1 SGHKS, CDR2 YYEKEE (reference sequence). The CDR3 totals 15 residues.

V usage is TRBV7-9 and J usage is TRBJ1-1; a weak D match, TRBD1 (6 bases). The V and J ends lost 6 bases and 7 bases respectively, with 12 bases between them. Per germline, CDR1 SEHNR and CDR2 FQNEAQ (reference sequence). CDR3 length: 12 residues. CDR3 amino acids: CASRPPQGEAFF. CDR3 DNA sequence: TGTGCCAGCAGGCCTCCACAGGGTGAAGCTTTCTTT.

This clonotype showed up just a few times. The rearrangement uses TRBV9 and TRBJ2-3; D is undetermined. Germline V lookup: CDR1 SGDLS, CDR2 YYNGEE. The CDR3 spans 16 residues. Deletions cut 0 bases from V and 2 bases from J, with 13 bases between. For the CDR3, the DNA is TGTGCCAGCAGCGTAGGGAGTATGAGCCCCACAGATACGCAGTATTTT. Translating it yields CASSVGSMSPTDTQYF. The entire variable domain, with the rest obtained from reference TRBV9 and TRBJ2-3, is as follows: DSGVTQTPKHLITATGQRVTLRCSPRSGDLSVYWYQQSLDQGLQFLIQYYNGEERAKGNILERFSAQQFPDLHSELNLSSLELGDSALYFCASSVGSMSPTDTQYFGPGTRLTVL.

The chain has TRBV28 and TRBJ2-1; weak D call: TRBD1 (7 bases). V lost 5 bases to trimming and J lost 9 bases, with 11 bases between them. This CDR3 is built from 12 residues. Germline V gives CDR1 MDHEN, CDR2 SYDVKM. The DNA for the CDR3 is TGTGCCAGCAGTGCAGGGGGGTTTGAGCAGTTCTTC. It codes for CASSAGGFEQFF.

This clonotype was counted only a few times. The gene calls are TRBV27 and TRBJ2-4; D is ambiguous. This CDR3 spans 15 amino acids. Trimming pared 5 bases from V and 2 bases from J, leaving 13 bases between. Germline CDR1 and CDR2: MNHEY and SMNVEV (reference sequence). CDR3 region: CASSLIPLTKNIQYF. The DNA of the CDR3 is TGTGCCAGCAGTCTCATCCCCCTCACCAAAAACATTCAGTACTTC.

In this sample, this clonotype turned up once. A much larger clone lies a single base off, so this may be a read error. The CDR3 nucleotides are TGCAGCGCTAAATTTTTTAGCAATGAGCAGTTCTTC. This gives the protein CSAKFFSNEQFF. This rearrangement joins TRBV29-1 to TRBJ2-1; D is undetermined. V was cut by 7 bases and J by 6 bases, with 13 bases left in between. Germline loops: CDR1 SQVTM, CDR2 ANQGSEA. The CDR3 is 12 residues long.

J is TRBJ1-4 and V is TRBV18; D call uncertain. CDR3 length: 14 amino acids. Trimming removed 6 bases at V and 8 bases at J, with 16 bases between. Germline CDR1 reads KGHSH; CDR2 reads LQKENI. The CDR3: CASSPRPLDEKLFF. CDR3 DNA: TGTGCCAGCTCTCCCCGGCCCCTGGACGAAAAACTGTTTTTT. Together with reference TRBV18 and TRBJ1-4, the CDR3 gives the full variable domain: NAGVMQNPRHLVRRRGQEARLRCSPMKGHSHVYWYRQLPEEGLKFMVYLQKENIIDESGMPKERFSAEFPKEGPSILRIQQVVRGDSAAYFCASSPRPLDEKLFFGSGTQLSVL.

The table lists this clonotype with many counts. CDR3 region: CASSGLNEWNEQFF. As DNA, the CDR3 is TGCGCCAGCAGCGGCCTGAATGAGTGGAATGAGCAGTTCTTC. The chain uses TRBV5-1 and TRBJ2-1, with no clear D. This CDR3 has 14 residues. Germline V gene data show CDR1 as SGHRS and CDR2 as YFSETQ. Between the trimmed V and J ends, which lost 4 bases and 7 bases, there was a span of 15 bases.

The rearrangement links TRBV9 to TRBJ2-4; D perhaps matches TRBD2 (5 bases). Germline V gene lookup returns CDR1 SGDLS and CDR2 YYNGEE. The V and J ends lost 0 bases and 13 bases respectively, with 17 bases between them. This CDR3 region has 14 residues. CDR3 residues: CASSVGSSLNEQYF. The DNA of the CDR3 is TGTGCCAGCAGCGTAGGGTCTAGCCTCAATGAGCAGTACTTC.

This clonotype was detected a few times. The gene calls are TRBV10-3 and TRBJ2-2, with 7 bases matching TRBD2. The V segment lost 2 bases and the J segment 3 bases; nucleotides outside the gene matches: 0. The CDR3 consists of 14 residues. Germline CDR1 reads ENHRY; CDR2 reads SYGVKD. In DNA, the CDR3 is TGTGCCATCAGTGAGCGGGAGGACACCGGGGAGCTGTTTTTT. Amino acids: CAISEREDTGELFF.

The sample holds many counts of this clonotype. The CDR3 here is CASSAQGYYGYTF. CDR3 coding DNA: TGTGCCAGCAGCGCACAGGGATACTATGGCTACACCTTC. V gene TRBV7-6 combines with J gene TRBJ1-2; tentative D call: TRBD1 (6 bases). CDR1 and CDR2 from the germline V gene are SGHVS and FNYEAQ. The V gene lost 5 bases and the J gene lost 3 bases, with 10 bases spanning the gap. CDR3 size: 13 residues.

As regards this clonotype: One junction end does not reproduce the germline sequence, and a read error may be involved. The gene calls are TRBV12-3 or TRBV12-4 and TRBJ2-1; 10 positions agree with TRBD2. The length of the CDR3 is 14 residues. As DNA, the CDR3 is TGCGCCAGCGCACTAGCGGGACCTCACAATGAGCAGTTCTTC. Translation: CASALAGPHNEQFF.

This clonotype was observed a handful of times. One end of the junction is discordant with germline, which a read error may explain. The gene calls are TRBV5-1 and TRBJ2-7, with D uncertain. The CDR3 is made up of 12 amino acids. Germline CDR1 SGHRS, CDR2 YFSETQ. CDR3 loop: CASSPGSGEQYF. CDR3 DNA sequence: TGTGCCAGCAGCCCGGGTTCGGGCGAGCAGTACTTC. The complete variable domain, with remaining parts taken from reference TRBV5-1 and TRBJ2-7, reads KAGVTQTPRYLIKTRGQQVTLSCSPISGHRSVSWYQQTPGQGLQFLFEYFSETQRNKGNFPGRFSGRQFSNSRSEMNVSTLELGDSALYLCASSPGSGEQYFGPGTRLTVT.

The genes are TRBV10-3 and TRBJ2-1; D is uncertain. The CDR3 totals 11 residues. V was clipped by 3 bases and J by 11 bases, with 8 bases between them. CDR1 is ENHRY and CDR2 is SYGVKD in the germline V gene. CDR3 amino acids: CAISEERQQFF. CDR3 DNA sequence: TGTGCCATCAGTGAAGAAAGACAGCAGTTCTTC.

The V gene is TRBV11-2, the J gene TRBJ2-1, with D unresolved. V was pared by 3 bases and J by 9 bases, with 15 bases between. In germline, CDR1 is SGHAT, CDR2 FQNNGV. The CDR3 is made up of 14 amino acids. In DNA, the CDR3 is TGTGCCAGCAGCTTTAGGCGGCTCCTCAGTGAGCAGTTCTTC. Translated, it gives CASSFRRLLSEQFF.

On this clonotype: A much larger clone is a single base away; this may be a read error. This chain links TRBV6-4 with TRBJ2-3; no firm D call. The CDR3 extends over 15 amino acids. CDR1 and CDR2 (germline): MRHNA, SNTAGT. The chain's CDR3 is CASSEWGTSTNTQYF. The CDR3, as DNA: TGTGCCAGCAGTGAATGGGGAACTTCCACAAATACGCAGTATTTT.

This clonotype has just one count. Its ends do not fully match the called genes, so a read error is possible. The chain links TRBV12-3 or TRBV12-4 to TRBJ2-3, with TRBD1 as a possible D gene (5 bases). CDR3 length: 15 amino acids. The CDR3 region has the DNA TGTGCCAGCACCGCGGCGAGACAGCGAACAGATGCGCAGTATTTT. Amino acid sequence: CASTAARQRTDAQYF.